Given below is one T cell receptor beta chain in context. The antigen is unknown. This sample is part of a study of shared clonotypes between healthy human individuals. Regarding the study as a whole: Non-shared clonotypes were found to have lower generation probabilities than the clonotypes that were shared by all four of the sorted-subset donors.

The method was immunoSEQ multiplex PCR; TCRdb's version includes in-frame clones alone and lacks a portion of them. The sample has around 560,000 clones; around 95% are singletons. CD45RO-negative, CCR7-selected cells formed the naive CD8 fraction, which excluded terminally differentiated effector memory CD45RA+ cells. This CDR3 is 16 amino acids long. CDR1 SNHLY and CDR2 FYNNEI come from the germline V gene. Deletions cut 2 bases from V and 4 bases from J, with 15 bases between. This clonotype originated in a woman in her thirties in good health. Sequenced: naive CD8+ T cells sorted from blood. The rearrangement uses TRBV2 and TRBJ2-1, with D unclear. This CDR3 reads CASSESAQELYNEQFF. CDR3 sequence (DNA): TGTGCCAGCAGTGAATCGGCCCAAGAACTATACAATGAGCAGTTCTTC.